This T cell receptor beta chain stems from a study of CD8 T cells in ankylosing spondylitis. Study-wide results and caveats: There was a TCR beta motif, made of fewer than 10 highly homologous variants, that appeared characteristic of ankylosing spondylitis blood. Reactive arthritis synovial fluid and blood were previously reported to contain some motif variants.

From the 5' RACE reads, TCRdb called clonotypes with MiXCR, one entry per CDR3 protein. The data hold hundreds of thousands of distinct CDR3 sequences, with roughly 26% observed a single time. This clonotype was observed a handful of times. Its specificity is not known. The CDR3 sequence is 13 residues long. V shed 7 bases and J 5 bases; nucleotides not matched to a gene: 6. CDR1 and CDR2 from the germline V gene are SQVTM and ANQGSEA. The sample comprised blood, either unsorted or a sorted T cell fraction (not recorded which). The J gene is TRBJ1-1, the V gene TRBV29-1, with TRBD1 matching over 11 bases. The sequence derives from a male donor with ankylosing spondylitis. Here the CDR3 reads CSGMDRGLTEAFF. The CDR3, as DNA: TGCAGCGGGATGGACAGGGGGCTTACTGAAGCTTTCTTT.